This is a list of T cell receptor beta chains from one sample in a study of blood T cell repertoires in COVID-19. This table comes from immunoSEQ multiplex PCR, and its TCRdb copy is limited to in-frame clones, with some not included. This sample has over 400,000 clones, with around 85% found just once. Material: peripheral blood. The origin of the receptors is a human donor in a cohort sampled during active COVID-19. The conserved cysteine and the conserved F or W are not part of the CDR3 here. A D gene is named only where the DNA matches it firmly. Size tells how often a clone was seen (once, few, many) or the class of an expanded clone, and some rows leave it out.

d_gene,j_gene,v_gene,abundance,CDR3aa
-,TRBJ1-5,TRBV21-1,-,ASNRPDRRSSKYQPQH
-,TRBJ2-5,TRBV3-1/TRBV3-2,few,ASSPLSGGPGETQY
-,TRBJ1-2,TRBV4-2,-,ASSQDPLGGGKLTGYT
-,TRBJ1-2,TRBV28,-,ASSRPMGGTNYGYT
-,TRBJ1-3,TRBV13,-,ASSRDRLSGNTIY
-,TRBJ1-1,TRBV5-6,-,ASSLALSMNTEAF
-,TRBJ2-7,TRBV6-5,-,ATLKQSEQY
-,TRBJ2-7,TRBV3-1/TRBV3-2,once,ASSHTSKPNYEQY
-,TRBJ1-2,TRBV6-5,-,ASSLGLPGYGYT
TRBD1,TRBJ1-6,TRBV5-1,-,ASSPTGDSPLH
TRBD2,TRBJ2-1,TRBV6-2/TRBV6-3,-,ASSSSLAPSYEQF
TRBD1,TRBJ1-2,TRBV4-3,-,ASSRLGGDRPYGYT
-,TRBJ2-7,TRBV19,-,ASRRTLGAYEQY
TRBD2,TRBJ2-7,TRBV7-2,-,ASSLARLAGVYEQY
TRBD1,TRBJ1-2,TRBV3-1/TRBV3-2,-,ASSQEDRGYGYT
-,TRBJ2-1,TRBV5-1,few,ASSAQAFYNEQF
-,TRBJ1-1,TRBV2,-,ASRGTMNTEAF
TRBD2,TRBJ2-1,TRBV7-2,-,ASSPLAGTFDEQF
TRBD2,TRBJ2-7,TRBV3-1/TRBV3-2,-,ASSQGTSVTGAYEQY
-,TRBJ1-2,TRBV19,-,ASSSDRNYGYT
-,TRBJ2-2,TRBV21-1,-,ASSKVSGVVTGELF
TRBD2,TRBJ2-3,TRBV19,-,ASSWGGTDTQY
-,TRBJ2-1,TRBV3-1/TRBV3-2,-,ASSLLLASSYNEQF
-,TRBJ2-5,TRBV3-1/TRBV3-2,-,ASSQAGREETQY
TRBD1,TRBJ1-1,TRBV6-1,-,ASSEVDRDTEAF
-,TRBJ2-5,TRBV28,-,ASSFSGLGREETQY
TRBD1,TRBJ2-1,TRBV5-1,-,ASSLGGTGVGPSSYNEQF
-,TRBJ1-1,TRBV7-9,-,ASSPDWRAF
-,TRBJ1-5,TRBV2,-,ASSERTAPQQPQH
TRBD2,TRBJ2-3,TRBV6-1,-,ASSESSSGSRSSTDTQY
TRBD1,TRBJ2-2,TRBV5-4,-,ASSWGNRGNTGELF